Listed here are 13 T cell receptor beta chains from one sample, sequenced in a study of cytomegalovirus exposure and HLA in healthy donors. Use of 60 Vbeta and 13 Jbeta primers characterized the PCR. TCRdb's copy holds only in-frame clones and misses some; the assay was immunoSEQ multiplex PCR. The table includes around 59,000 clones, about 80% detected once. Sequencing was performed on PBMCs. These receptor sequences come from a woman in her thirties or forties in good health and CMV-seronegative.

Only a few counts were recorded for this clone. The CDR3 DNA reads TGTGCCAGCACCCGGGGTACAGATACGCAGTATTTT. Amino acids: CASTRGTDTQYF. The V and J genes are TRBV2 and TRBJ2-3; TRBD2 is a possible D gene (5 bases). Germline values: CDR1 SNHLY, CDR2 FYNNEI. This CDR3 has 12 residues. Trimming took off 7 bases at V and 3 bases at J, with 8 bases between the two ends.

With regard to this clone: Other DNA sequences in this sample translate to the same CDR3. The J gene is TRBJ1-1, the V gene TRBV7-2, with 7 bases fitting TRBD1. Germline CDR1 and CDR2: SGHTA and FQGNSA. Trimming removed 1 base from V and 2 bases from J; junction bases left unmatched: 1. The CDR3 covers 14 residues. The DNA for the CDR3 is TGTGCCAGCAGCTTAGGACAGGGAAACACTGAAGCTTTCTTT. Protein sequence: CASSLGQGNTEAFF.

Concerning this clone itself: Within the sample, other DNA sequences also encode this same CDR3. The rearrangement joins TRBV25-1 to TRBJ2-6, with D possibly being TRBD2 (6 bases). The CDR3 sequence is 16 residues long. CDR1 and CDR2 (germline): MGHDK, SYGVNS. V was trimmed by 1 base and J by 2 bases, leaving 9 bases between them. The CDR3 loop reads CASSESTGAGANVLTF. CDR3 DNA: TGTGCCAGCAGTGAATCTACGGGGGCTGGGGCCAACGTCCTGACTTTC.

This clone has more than one count but fewer than ten. The chain is built from TRBV11-2 and TRBJ2-7; TRBD2 is a possible D gene (6 bases). The CDR3 is 17 residues long. The germline V and J ends were trimmed by 4 bases and 6 bases, with 25 bases remaining between them. From germline, CDR1 is SGHAT and CDR2 FQNNGV. The CDR3 spells CASSSSDRGTLLGEQYF. The CDR3, as DNA: TGTGCCAGCAGCTCCTCGGACCGCGGGACCCTCCTTGGCGAGCAGTACTTC.

This chain links TRBV29-1 with TRBJ2-5, with TRBD2 matching over 8 bases. Germline CDR1 SQVTM, CDR2 ANQGSEA. This CDR3 region has 11 residues. The junction had 0 bases not matched to a gene; V was cut back by 4 bases and J by 5 bases. The DNA of the CDR3 is TGCAGCGTTGGCGGGAGGGAGACCCAGTACTTC. Residues: CSVGGRETQYF.

The chain carries TRBV7-8 and TRBJ1-3; weak D call: TRBD1 (5 bases). CDR1 is SGHVS, CDR2 FQNEAQ, per germline. The CDR3 is made up of 16 amino acids. V shed 0 bases and J shed 0 bases, with 9 bases lying between them. DNA of the CDR3: TGTGCCAGCAGCTTAGCGGGGGGACGCTCTGGAAACACCATATATTTT. This codes for CASSLAGGRSGNTIYF.

The rearrangement links TRBV19 to TRBJ1-5, with D maybe TRBD1 (5 bases). Looked up from germline, CDR1 is LNHDA and CDR2 is SQIVND (reference sequence). Trimming took off 8 bases at V and 1 base at J, with 24 bases between the two ends. CDR3 size: 18 residues. The DNA for the CDR3 is TGTGCCAGTTCTTCCGGGTGGGGGGACGGACCGAGCAATCAGCCCCAGCATTTT. Its translation: CASSSGWGDGPSNQPQHF.

V is TRBV4-1 and J is TRBJ2-7, with no clear D. This CDR3 comprises 13 residues. Trimming left V 10 bases short and J 5 bases short, with 18 bases between. Germline V CDR1 and CDR2: MGHRA, YSYEKL. Here the CDR3 reads CANNIPRGDEQYF. The DNA of the CDR3 is TGCGCCAACAACATCCCACGAGGCGACGAGCAGTACTTC.

This rearrangement joins TRBV9 to TRBJ2-3, with 10 bases fitting TRBD2. The CDR3 contains 16 residues. Per the germline V gene, CDR1 is SGDLS and CDR2 is YYNGEE. V lost 0 bases and J lost 4; bases outside the gene matches: 5. As DNA, the CDR3 is TGTGCCAGCAGCGTAGCAGCGGGAGGGCCCCCAGATACGCAGTATTTT. This codes for CASSVAAGGPPDTQYF.

This chain uses TRBV19 with TRBJ2-3; maybe TRBD2 (6 bases). This CDR3 is built from 15 residues. Germline CDR1 reads LNHDA; CDR2 reads SQIVND (reference sequence). V lost 5 bases and J 0 bases, leaving 12 bases between the germline ends. The CDR3 region is CASSPGLASTDTQYF. In DNA, the CDR3 is TGTGCCAGTAGTCCGGGACTTGCTAGCACAGATACGCAGTATTTT.

V gene TRBV15 combines with J gene TRBJ1-5; D is undetermined. The CDR3 totals 13 residues. The V and J ends lost 0 bases and 7 bases respectively, with 7 bases between them. Germline lookup yields CDR1 LNHNV and CDR2 YYDKDF (reference sequence). The CDR3 loop reads CATSRDLAQPQHF. The CDR3 DNA follows: TGTGCCACCAGCAGAGATCTGGCCCAGCCCCAGCATTTT.

This clone has just one count. The V gene is TRBV6-1, the J gene TRBJ2-1; 10 positions match TRBD2. CDR3 size: 14 residues. Germline V lookup: CDR1 MNHNS, CDR2 SASEGT. V lost 6 bases and J lost 5; bases outside the gene matches: 4. Here the CDR3 DNA reads TGTGCCAGCAGACTAGCGGGAACCAACAATGAGCAGTTCTTC. Residues: CASRLAGTNNEQFF.

V usage is TRBV5-4 and J usage is TRBJ2-1; 12 bases align to TRBD2. V gave up 4 bases and J gave up 9 bases; unmatched junction bases: 8. Per germline, CDR1 SGHNT and CDR2 YYREEE (reference sequence). The CDR3 sequence is 15 residues long. CDR3 coding DNA: TGTGCCAGCAGCCCGCCGACTAGCGGGAGAGGTGAGCAGTTCTTC. It specifies CASSPPTSGRGEQFF.